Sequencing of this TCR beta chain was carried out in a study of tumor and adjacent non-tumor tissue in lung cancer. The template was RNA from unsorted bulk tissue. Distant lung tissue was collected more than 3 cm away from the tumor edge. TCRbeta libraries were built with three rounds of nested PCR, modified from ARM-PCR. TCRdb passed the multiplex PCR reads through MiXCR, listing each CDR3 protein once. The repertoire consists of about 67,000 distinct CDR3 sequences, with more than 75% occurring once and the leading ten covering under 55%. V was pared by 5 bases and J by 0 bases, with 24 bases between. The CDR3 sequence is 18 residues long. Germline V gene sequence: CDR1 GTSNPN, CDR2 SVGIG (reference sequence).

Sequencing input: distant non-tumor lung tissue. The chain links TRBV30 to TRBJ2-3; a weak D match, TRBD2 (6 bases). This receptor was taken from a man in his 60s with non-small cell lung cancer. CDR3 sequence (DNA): TGTGCCTGGGGTCCCGGACTAACGGGATGCATCAGCACAGATACGCAGTATTTT. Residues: CAWGPGLTGCISTDTQYF.